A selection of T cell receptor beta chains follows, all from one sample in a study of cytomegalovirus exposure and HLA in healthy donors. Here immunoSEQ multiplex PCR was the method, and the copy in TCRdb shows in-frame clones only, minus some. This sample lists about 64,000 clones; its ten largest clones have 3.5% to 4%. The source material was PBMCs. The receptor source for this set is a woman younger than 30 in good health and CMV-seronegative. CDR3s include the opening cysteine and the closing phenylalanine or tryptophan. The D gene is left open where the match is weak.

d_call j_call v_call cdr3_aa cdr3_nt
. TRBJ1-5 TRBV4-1 CASNQGGLDNQPQHF TGCGCCAGCAACCAAGGAGGGTTGGACAATCAGCCCCAGCATTTT
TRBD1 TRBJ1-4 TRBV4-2 CASSQHIRGQGALGTNEKLFF TGTGCCAGCAGCCAACACATCCGTGGACAGGGGGCCTTGGGTACTAATGAAAAACTGTTTTTT
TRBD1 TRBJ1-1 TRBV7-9 CASSLTGVNEAFF TGTGCCAGCAGCTTAACAGGGGTGAATGAAGCTTTCTTT
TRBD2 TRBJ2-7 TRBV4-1 CASSPWGLAGGDAYEQYF TGCGCCAGCAGCCCCTGGGGACTAGCGGGAGGGGACGCCTACGAGCAGTACTTC
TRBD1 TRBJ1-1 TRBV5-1 CASSLVTGGTEAFF TGCGCCAGCAGCTTGGTGACAGGGGGCACTGAAGCTTTCTTT
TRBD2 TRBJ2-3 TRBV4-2 CASSQVLAGGSDTQYF TGTGCCAGCAGCCAAGTACTAGCGGGAGGGTCAGATACGCAGTATTTT
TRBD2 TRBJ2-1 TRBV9 CASSVGLAGLNEQFF TGTGCCAGCAGCGTAGGACTAGCGGGGCTCAATGAGCAGTTCTTC
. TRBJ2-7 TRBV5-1 CASRTEQVDEQYF TGCGCCAGCAGGACAGAGCAAGTCGACGAGCAGTACTTC
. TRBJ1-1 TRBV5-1 CASSSPRMATGVRGTEAFF TGCGCCAGCAGCTCCCCGCGCATGGCAACGGGGGTGCGGGGCACTGAAGCTTTCTTT
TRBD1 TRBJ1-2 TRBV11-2 CASSLGDRGSGYTF TGTGCCAGCAGCTTAGGTGACAGGGGAAGTGGCTACACCTTC
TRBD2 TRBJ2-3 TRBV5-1 CASSLDGRSTDTQYF TGCGCCAGCAGCTTGGACGGGAGGTCCACAGATACGCAGTATTTT
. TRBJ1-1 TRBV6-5 CASSYIQGHTEAFF TGTGCCAGCAGTTACATTCAGGGGCATACTGAAGCTTTCTTT
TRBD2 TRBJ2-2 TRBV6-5 CASSSSGRAGELFF TGTGCCAGCAGTTCTTCCGGGAGGGCCGGGGAGCTGTTTTTT
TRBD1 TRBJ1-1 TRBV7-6 CASSGGTGGTEAFF TGTGCCAGCAGCGGAGGGACAGGGGGCACTGAAGCTTTCTTT
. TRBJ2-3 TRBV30 CASSGTHILSTDTQYF TGTGCCTCCTCAGGGACTCATATTCTCAGCACAGATACGCAGTATTTT
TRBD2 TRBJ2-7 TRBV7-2 CAITRASGLIYEQYF TGTGCCATCACCCGGGCTAGCGGGCTAATCTACGAGCAGTACTTC
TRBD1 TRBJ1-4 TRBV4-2 CASRQGQGARRDNEKLFF TGTGCCAGCAGACAGGGACAGGGGGCGCGTCGGGATAATGAAAAACTGTTTTTT
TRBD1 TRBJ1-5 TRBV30 CAWSVGFSTGGVPNQPQHF TGTGCCTGGAGTGTAGGGTTTTCTACAGGGGGAGTACCCAATCAGCCCCAGCATTTT
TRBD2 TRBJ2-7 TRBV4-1 CASSQPTSGRYEQYF TGCGCCAGCAGCCAACCGACTAGCGGGAGATACGAGCAGTACTTC
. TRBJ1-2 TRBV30 CAWDINYGYTF TGTGCCTGGGACATCAACTATGGCTACACCTTC
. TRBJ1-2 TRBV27 CASSDRQDLNYGYTF TGTGCCAGCAGTGACAGACAAGATCTTAACTATGGCTACACCTTC
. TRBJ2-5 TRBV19 CASSPKEGGPRQETQYF TGTGCCAGTAGTCCGAAAGAGGGGGGGCCGAGACAAGAGACCCAGTACTTC
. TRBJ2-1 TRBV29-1 CSADEQFF TGCAGCGCGGATGAGCAGTTCTTC
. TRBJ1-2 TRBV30 CAWSEAGDYGYTF TGTGCCTGGAGTGAGGCGGGGGACTATGGCTACACCTTC
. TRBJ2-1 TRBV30 CAWSNPTRPNDNEQFF TGTGCCTGGAGTAACCCGACTAGACCCAACGACAATGAGCAGTTCTTC
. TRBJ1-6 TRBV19 CASSLGSSYNSPLHF TGTGCCAGTAGTTTGGGGAGCTCCTATAATTCACCCCTCCACTTT
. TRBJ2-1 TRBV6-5 CASSYFFSGSDNEQFF TGTGCCAGCAGTTACTTCTTTAGCGGCTCCGACAATGAGCAGTTCTTC
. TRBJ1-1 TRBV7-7 CASSLSEDTEAFF TGTGCTAGCAGCTTAAGTGAGGACACTGAAGCTTTCTTT
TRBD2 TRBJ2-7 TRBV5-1 CASSPNPSGSNEQYF TGCGCCAGCAGCCCTAATCCTAGCGGGAGCAACGAGCAGTACTTC
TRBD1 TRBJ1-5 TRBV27 CASSRQGYQPQHF TGTGCCAGCAGTCGACAGGGCTATCAGCCCCAGCATTTT
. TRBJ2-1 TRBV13 CASSLEFGGRGEQFF TGTGCCAGCAGCTTAGAATTTGGGGGCAGGGGAGAGCAGTTCTTC
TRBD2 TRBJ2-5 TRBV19 CASRDAGGRETQYF TGTGCCAGTAGGGATGCGGGAGGGCGAGAGACCCAGTACTTC
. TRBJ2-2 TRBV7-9 CASSLGRGNGELFF TGTGCCAGCAGCTTGGGCAGGGGAAACGGGGAGCTGTTTTTT
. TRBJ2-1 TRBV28 CASMRSNEQFF TGTGCCAGCATGAGGAGCAATGAGCAGTTCTTC
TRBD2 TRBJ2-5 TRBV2 CASSDPLATQETQYF TGTGCCAGCAGTGACCCACTAGCGACGCAAGAGACCCAGTACTTC
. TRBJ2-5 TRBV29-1 CSVVYTTRKEETQYF TGCAGCGTTGTTTATACTACGAGAAAGGAAGAGACCCAGTACTTC
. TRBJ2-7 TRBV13 CASSLFQGSRYEQYF TGTGCCAGCAGCTTATTCCAGGGGTCTAGGTACGAGCAGTACTTC
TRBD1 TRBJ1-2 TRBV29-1 CSVEWDRDYGYTF TGCAGCGTTGAATGGGACAGGGACTATGGCTACACCTTC
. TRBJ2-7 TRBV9 CASSVTEIHEQYF TGTGCCAGCAGCGTAACGGAGATCCACGAGCAGTACTTC
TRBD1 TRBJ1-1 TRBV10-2 CASAQGAAGWWDTEAFF TGCGCCAGCGCACAGGGGGCCGCGGGGTGGTGGGACACTGAAGCTTTCTTT
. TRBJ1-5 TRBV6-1 CASSETGFLDQPQHF TGTGCCAGCAGTGAAACGGGGTTTCTAGATCAGCCCCAGCATTTT
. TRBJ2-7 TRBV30 CAWSRPGDSRF TGTGCCTGGAGTCGTCCGGGGGATAGCCGCTTC
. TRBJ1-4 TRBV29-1 CSVEDAPGDEKLFF TGCAGCGTTGAAGATGCCCCAGGGGATGAAAAACTGTTTTTT
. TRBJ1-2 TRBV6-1 CASSEGGDSDGYTF TGTGCCAGCAGTGAAGGAGGAGACAGTGATGGCTACACCTTC